These 9 T cell receptor beta chains share one sample of origin, sequenced in a study of T cell repertoires in cytomegalovirus infection. MiXCR, applied by TCRdb to the reads, yields one record per CDR3 protein. This sample carries hundreds of thousands of distinct CDR3 sequences, 20% to 25% of them seen once, and the ten largest clones take roughly 8%. The sequenced sample was CD8+ T cells from PBMCs. These TCRs come from a human donor in good health (CMV status not recorded). Some clones in this sample may be carry-over from other donors' samples.

The chain couples TRBV29-1 to TRBJ2-5; 7 nucleotides match TRBD2. The germline V gene has CDR1 SQVTM and CDR2 ANQGSEA. The CDR3 contains 14 residues. With 4 bases clipped from V and 5 bases from J, the junction kept 10 bases outside the gene matches. In DNA form, the CDR3 reads TGCAGCGTTGTCAGCGGGGCCTCTCCGGAGACCCAGTACTTC. Its translation: CSVVSGASPETQYF.

In this sample, this clonotype turned up a few times. The chain links TRBV20-1 to TRBJ2-1; a weak D match, TRBD2 (6 bases). Germline V gene lookup returns CDR1 DFQATT and CDR2 SNEGSKA (reference sequence). Trimming left V 4 bases short and J 10 bases short, with 8 bases between. This CDR3 region has 10 residues. CDR3 DNA sequence: TGCAGTGCTAAGGAGGGGGAGCAGTTCTTC. It encodes CSAKEGEQFF.

The chain joins TRBV14 to TRBJ1-6, with D possibly matching TRBD1 (6 bases). CDR1 is SGHDN, CDR2 FVKESK, per germline. This CDR3 region has 16 residues. Trimming removed 0 bases at V and 4 bases at J, with 10 bases between. Here the CDR3 DNA reads TGTGCCAGCAGCCAAGATCCGGACAGATATAATTCACCCCTCCACTTT. Translation gives CASSQDPDRYNSPLHF.

The sample holds a few counts of this clonotype. The chain links TRBV2 to TRBJ2-1; 14 positions agree with TRBD2. V shed 5 bases and J 3 bases; nucleotides not matched to a gene: 9. CDR1 SNHLY and CDR2 FYNNEI come from the germline V gene. This CDR3 has 18 residues. The CDR3 is CASSTTSGGAWNYNEQFF. CDR3 bases: TGTGCCAGCAGTACGACTAGCGGGGGGGCTTGGAACTACAATGAGCAGTTCTTC.

The chain carries TRBV6-5 and TRBJ2-2; no clear D. Trimming cost V 6 bases and J 2 bases, with 10 bases left between them. The CDR3 covers 14 residues. Looked up from germline, CDR1 is MNHEY and CDR2 is SVGAGI. DNA of the CDR3: TGTGCCAGCAGCTACCTAATCAACACCGGGGAGCTGTTTTTT. It is translated as CASSYLINTGELFF.

This clonotype was counted many times. The rearrangement joins TRBV27 to TRBJ2-1; D not certain. V was clipped by 8 bases and J by 8 bases, with 13 bases between them. The germline CDR1 and CDR2 sequences are MNHEY and SMNVEV (reference sequence). The length of the CDR3 is 12 residues. CDR3 in DNA: TGTGCCAGCGAAGGTAGCAGCGATGAGCAGTTCTTC. This sequence encodes CASEGSSDEQFF.

The chain is built from TRBV7-9 and TRBJ2-1; 9 positions agree with TRBD1. Germline V gene sequence: CDR1 SEHNR, CDR2 FQNEAQ (reference sequence). Trimming at V came to 3 bases and at J to 9 bases, leaving 18 bases not matched to a gene. This CDR3 has 18 amino acids. CDR3 coding DNA: TGTGCCAGCAGCTTCCCGGGACAGGGACGGGGACCCGTCTCTGAGCAGTTCTTC. Its protein is CASSFPGQGRGPVSEQFF.

This clonotype was observed a few times. The chain is built from TRBV5-1 and TRBJ2-5; TRBD1 is a possible D gene (5 bases). Trimming cost V 2 bases and J 3 bases, with 11 bases left between them. There are 14 residues in the CDR3. The germline V gene encodes CDR1 SGHRS and CDR2 YFSETQ. CDR3 in amino acids: CASSLEPTEETQYF. The CDR3 DNA sequence: TGCGCCAGCAGCTTAGAACCGACAGAAGAGACCCAGTACTTC.

This clonotype was counted between two and nine times. The chain carries TRBV5-5 and TRBJ1-5; no clear D gene. Germline loops: CDR1 SGHKS, CDR2 YYEKEE (reference sequence). The V and J ends lost 9 bases and 7 bases respectively, with 23 bases between them. This CDR3 contains 15 residues. This chain's CDR3 is CATRPYTLKEQPQHF. In DNA form, the CDR3 reads TGTGCCACCCGTCCTTACACCCTGAAAGAACAGCCCCAGCATTTT.